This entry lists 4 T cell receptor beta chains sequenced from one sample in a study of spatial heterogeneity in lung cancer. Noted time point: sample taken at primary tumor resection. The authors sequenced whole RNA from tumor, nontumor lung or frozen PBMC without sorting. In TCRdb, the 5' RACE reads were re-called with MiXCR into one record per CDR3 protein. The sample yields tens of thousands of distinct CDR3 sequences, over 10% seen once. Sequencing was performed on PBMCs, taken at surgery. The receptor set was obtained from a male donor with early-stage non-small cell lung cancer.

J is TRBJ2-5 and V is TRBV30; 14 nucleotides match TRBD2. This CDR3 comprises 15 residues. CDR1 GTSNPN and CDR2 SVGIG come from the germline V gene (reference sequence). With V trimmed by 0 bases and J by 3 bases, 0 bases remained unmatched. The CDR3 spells CAWSVGLAGEETQYF. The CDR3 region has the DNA TGTGCCTGGAGTGTGGGACTAGCGGGAGAAGAGACCCAGTACTTC.

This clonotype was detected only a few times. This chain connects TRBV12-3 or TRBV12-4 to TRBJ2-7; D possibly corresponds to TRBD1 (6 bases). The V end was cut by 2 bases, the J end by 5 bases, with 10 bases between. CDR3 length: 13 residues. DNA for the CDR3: TGTGCCAGCAGTTTAAACAGGGTTCACGAGCAGTACTTC. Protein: CASSLNRVHEQYF.

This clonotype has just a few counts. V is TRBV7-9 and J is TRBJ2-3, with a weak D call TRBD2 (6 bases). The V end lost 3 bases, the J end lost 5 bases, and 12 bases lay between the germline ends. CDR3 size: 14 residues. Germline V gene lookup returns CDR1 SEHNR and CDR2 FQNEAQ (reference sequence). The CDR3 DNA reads TGTGCCAGCAGCTTTCCGGGGGATGGAGATACGCAGTATTTT. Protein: CASSFPGDGDTQYF. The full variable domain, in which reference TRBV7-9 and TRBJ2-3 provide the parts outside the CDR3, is DTGVSQNPRHKITKRGQNVTFRCDPISEHNRLYWYRQTLGQGPEFLTYFQNEAQLEKSRLLSDRFSAERPKGSFSTLEIQRTEQGDSAMYLCASSFPGDGDTQYFGPGTRLTVL.

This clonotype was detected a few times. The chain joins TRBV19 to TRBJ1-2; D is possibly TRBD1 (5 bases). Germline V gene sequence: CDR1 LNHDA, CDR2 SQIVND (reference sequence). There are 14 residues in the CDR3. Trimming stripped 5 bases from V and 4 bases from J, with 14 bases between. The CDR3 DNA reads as TGTGCCAGTAGTGATCCCGGGGGAACCTATGGCTACACCTTC. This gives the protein CASSDPGGTYGYTF.